The 29 T cell receptor beta chains in this list originate from one sample, sequenced in a study of cytomegalovirus exposure and HLA in healthy donors. 60 Vbeta and 13 Jbeta primers were used in PCR. Profiling relied on immunoSEQ multiplex PCR, and the TCRdb table lists in-frame clones only, not all of them. The sample lists around 99,000 clones; 65% to 85% were seen once. The sequenced material came from PBMCs. The receptors come from a man younger than 35 in good health and CMV-seronegative.

The CDR3 sequence is CASSLGGPGQYNEQFF. The DNA of the CDR3 is TGTGCCAGCAGCCTGGGGGGGCCGGGACAGTACAATGAGCAGTTCTTC. This chain links TRBV5-4 with TRBJ2-1; tentatively, D is TRBD1 or TRBD2 (7 bases each). The V end was cut by 4 bases, the J end by 4 bases, with 18 bases between. The CDR3 covers 16 residues. The germline V gene encodes CDR1 SGHNT and CDR2 YYREEE (reference sequence).

This chain connects TRBV5-4 to TRBJ2-3; a weak D match, TRBD2 (6 bases). The V gene's germline CDR1 is SGHNT and CDR2 YYREEE (reference sequence). V was shortened by 0 bases and J by 1 base, with 9 bases between the two germline ends. This CDR3 spans 15 amino acids. DNA of the CDR3: TGTGCCAGCAGCTTGGGGGGGGTCGGCACAGATACGCAGTATTTT. This codes for CASSLGGVGTDTQYF.

The chain has TRBV9 and TRBJ2-3; 16 bases align to TRBD2. The CDR3 covers 18 residues. The germline V gene encodes CDR1 SGDLS and CDR2 YYNGEE. V was clipped by 0 bases and J by 0 bases; unmatched bases: 1. The CDR3 coding sequence is TGTGCCAGCAGCGTAGAGGGACTAGCGGGGGGGAGCACAGATACGCAGTATTTT. Translating gives CASSVEGLAGGSTDTQYF.

This rearrangement joins TRBV18 to TRBJ1-4, with no clear D. The CDR3 runs to 14 residues. The V gene's germline CDR1 is KGHSH and CDR2 LQKENI. The germline V and J ends were trimmed by 2 bases and 4 bases, with 8 bases remaining between them. CDR3: CASSPARVNEKLFF. The CDR3 coding sequence is TGTGCCAGCTCACCAGCACGAGTTAATGAAAAACTGTTTTTT.

The chain couples TRBV15 to TRBJ1-2, with D possibly TRBD1 on 5 matching bases. The CDR3 contains 15 residues. From germline, CDR1 is LNHNV and CDR2 YYDKDF (reference sequence). Trimming shortened V by 1 base and J by 7 bases, and 16 bases separated the two germline ends. CDR3 sequence (DNA): TGTGCCACCAGCAGAGGGACGGGGACCGGGGGTGGCTACACCTTC. Protein product: CATSRGTGTGGGYTF.

This clone has a single count. The chain couples TRBV4-2 to TRBJ2-2; 7 bases agree with TRBD1. Losses at the gene ends were 2 bases for V and 6 bases for J; bases not matched to a gene: 3. This CDR3 is built from 14 residues. Germline V CDR1 and CDR2: LGHNA, YNFKEQ. For the CDR3, the DNA is TGTGCCAGCAGCCAACAACAGGGGCCCGGGGAGCTGTTTTTT. Amino acids: CASSQQQGPGELFF.

The chain joins TRBV7-6 to TRBJ1-4, with TRBD1 matching 7 bases. In germline, CDR1 is SGHVS, CDR2 FNYEAQ. The CDR3 is made up of 15 amino acids. Losses at the gene ends were 3 bases for V and 3 bases for J; bases not matched to a gene: 4. CDR3 coding DNA: TGTGCCAGCAGCTTTGACAGGGTGGCTAATGAAAAACTGTTTTTT. This encodes CASSFDRVANEKLFF.

Note on this clone: The junction does not match germline at one end; this may be a read error. V usage is TRBV15 and J usage is TRBJ1-2; D possibly corresponds to TRBD1 (5 bases). The CDR3 is 14 amino acids. Looked up from germline, CDR1 is LNHNV and CDR2 is YYDKDF (reference sequence). The CDR3 DNA follows: TGTGCCACCAGCAGAGATCGGGGGAGCTATGGCTACCCCTTC. It encodes CATSRDRGSYGYPF.

This clone was observed a few times. The chain recombines TRBV4-3 with TRBJ1-3; D is possibly TRBD1 (6 bases). The CDR3 totals 14 residues. V was shortened by 1 base and J by 8 bases, with 12 bases between the two germline ends. Germline V gives CDR1 LGHNA, CDR2 YSLEER. As DNA, the CDR3 is TGCGCCAGCAGCCAAGGCCAGGGGTCAGACACCATATATTTT. Protein product: CASSQGQGSDTIYF.

A word on this clone: This CDR3 is also generated by other DNA sequences in the sample. The chain uses TRBV5-1 and TRBJ2-3; 9 nucleotides match TRBD1. Germline values: CDR1 SGHRS, CDR2 YFSETQ. Trimming at V came to 0 bases and at J to 3 bases, leaving 2 bases not matched to a gene. This CDR3 contains 15 residues. Written as DNA, the CDR3 is TGCGCCAGCAGCTTGGACAGGGGGCGTACAGATACGCAGTATTTT. It codes for CASSLDRGRTDTQYF. The full variable domain, in which reference TRBV5-1 and TRBJ2-3 provide the parts outside the CDR3, is KAGVTQTPRYLIKTRGQQVTLSCSPISGHRSVSWYQQTPGQGLQFLFEYFSETQRNKGNFPGRFSGRQFSNSRSEMNVSTLELGDSALYLCASSLDRGRTDTQYFGPGTRLTVL.

The rearrangement joins TRBV7-8 to TRBJ2-7, with TRBD1 as a possible D gene (5 bases). Germline values: CDR1 SGHVS, CDR2 FQNEAQ. The V end lost 3 bases, the J end lost 6 bases, and 15 bases lay between the germline ends. CDR3 length equals 14 residues. CDR3: CASSFLFGQGEQYF. DNA of the CDR3: TGTGCCAGCAGCTTTCTTTTTGGGCAGGGCGAGCAGTACTTC.

This clone came up a few times. The V call is TRBV5-1, the J call TRBJ1-1; 7 bases are a match to TRBD1. The J segment lost 2 bases and the V segment lost 3 bases, leaving 7 bases of the junction unmatched. This CDR3 contains 15 residues. Germline CDR1 reads SGHRS; CDR2 reads YFSETQ. The chain's CDR3 is CASSWADRDNTEAFF. The DNA for the CDR3 is TGCGCCAGCAGCTGGGCAGACAGGGACAACACTGAAGCTTTCTTT.

A single count supports this clone. The gene calls are TRBV7-2 and TRBJ1-5; TRBD1 is a possible D gene (5 bases). CDR1 is SGHTA, CDR2 FQGNSA, per germline. CDR3 length: 15 residues. The V end lost 4 bases, the J end lost 6 bases, and 16 bases lay between the germline ends. For the CDR3, the DNA is TGTGCCAGCAGCTATGACTTAGGGGATAGTCAGCCCCAGCATTTT. Protein: CASSYDLGDSQPQHF. The full variable domain, in which reference TRBV7-2 and TRBJ1-5 provide the parts outside the CDR3, is GAGVSQSPSNKVTEKGKDVELRCDPISGHTALYWYRQSLGQGLEFLIYFQGNSAPDKSGLPSDRFSAERTGGSVSTLTIQRTQQEDSAVYLCASSYDLGDSQPQHFGDGTRLSIL.

J is TRBJ1-2 and V is TRBV9; 7 nucleotides match TRBD1. The V gene end was trimmed by 4 bases and the J gene end by 0 bases; junction bases not matched to a gene: 6. The CDR3 sequence is 15 residues long. CDR1 is SGDLS and CDR2 is YYNGEE in the germline V gene. CDR3 in amino acids: CASSPRTGTNYGYTF. The CDR3 DNA is TGTGCCAGCAGCCCTCGGACAGGAACTAACTATGGCTACACCTTC.

The CDR3, as DNA: TGCGCCAGCAGCCAAGAGCGGGTCACCGGGGAGCTGTTTTTT. Its translation is CASSQERVTGELFF. The V gene is TRBV4-1, the J gene TRBJ2-2; weak D call: TRBD2 (5 bases). V was trimmed by 0 bases and J by 4 bases, leaving 6 bases between them. Germline CDR1 and CDR2: MGHRA and YSYEKL. The CDR3 consists of 14 residues.

The V call is TRBV29-1, the J call TRBJ2-3; D not certain. Deletions cut 0 bases from V and 6 bases from J, with 7 bases between. The CDR3 loop spans 12 amino acids. Germline lookup yields CDR1 SQVTM and CDR2 ANQGSEA. DNA for the CDR3: TGCAGCGTTGAAGAGGCCGGGGATACGCAGTATTTT. Translating gives CSVEEAGDTQYF.

The chain joins TRBV27 to TRBJ2-7, with 8 nucleotides matching TRBD1. Per the germline V gene, CDR1 is MNHEY and CDR2 is SMNVEV (reference sequence). J was trimmed by 2 bases and V by 7 bases; bases with no gene match: 10. This CDR3 comprises 15 residues. In DNA, the CDR3 is TGTGCCAGCACCGACTCCAGGGGGCGCCCCTACGAGCAGTACTTC. Its translation is CASTDSRGRPYEQYF.

The V and J genes are TRBV10-2 and TRBJ2-5; 9 nucleotides agree with TRBD1. The germline CDR1 and CDR2 sequences are WSHSY and SAAADI. The CDR3 extends over 16 amino acids. The trim removed 10 bases at V and 1 base at J, leaving 13 bases unmatched. This CDR3 reads CAITTPQGQGQETQYF. The CDR3 DNA is TGCGCCATCACCACTCCCCAGGGACAGGGCCAAGAGACCCAGTACTTC.

The V and J genes are TRBV2 and TRBJ1-6; D is possibly TRBD1 (5 bases). Deletions cut 2 bases from V and 9 bases from J, with 17 bases between. The CDR3 consists of 16 residues. Germline V gene lookup returns CDR1 SNHLY and CDR2 FYNNEI. CDR3 nucleotide sequence: TGTGCCAGCAGTGAAATCCGTGGGGCGCGAGGTTCACCCCTCCACTTT. Encoded protein: CASSEIRGARGSPLHF.

The rearrangement joins TRBV10-3 to TRBJ2-7; 9 bases are shared with TRBD1. The germline V gene has CDR1 ENHRY and CDR2 SYGVKD. CDR3 size: 14 residues. V lost 4 bases and J lost 5; bases outside the gene matches: 6. The CDR3 DNA follows: TGTGCCATCAGTGTACAGGGGGCGGTGGACGAGCAGTACTTC. Translating it yields CAISVQGAVDEQYF.

The chain combines TRBV7-8 with TRBJ2-5, with TRBD1 identical over 7 bases. The CDR3 runs 15 residues. With V trimmed by 4 bases and J by 0 bases, 5 bases remained unmatched. Germline CDR1 reads SGHVS; CDR2 reads FQNEAQ. For the CDR3, the DNA is TGTGCCAGCAGCTCGCCGACAGGGAACCAAGAGACCCAGTACTTC. Translating gives CASSSPTGNQETQYF.

The chain couples TRBV15 to TRBJ2-3; 9 positions match TRBD1. V trimming: 8 bases; J trimming: 0 bases; junction bases outside the gene matches: 9. There are 16 residues in the CDR3. The germline V gene encodes CDR1 LNHNV and CDR2 YYDKDF (reference sequence). Written as DNA, the CDR3 is TGTGCCACCTCCACCTCCGGGACAGGGAGCACAGATACGCAGTATTTT. It is translated as CATSTSGTGSTDTQYF.

The V and J genes are TRBV6-5 and TRBJ2-2; D is ambiguous. V shed 8 bases and J shed 4 bases, with 8 bases lying between them. Per the germline V gene, CDR1 is MNHEY and CDR2 is SVGAGI. The CDR3 has 12 amino acids. The CDR3 spells CASRGITGELFF. The CDR3 DNA follows: TGTGCCAGCCGAGGCATCACCGGGGAGCTGTTTTTT.

The gene calls are TRBV6-4 and TRBJ2-1; 11 positions agree with TRBD2. This CDR3 is built from 16 residues. CDR1 MRHNA and CDR2 SNTAGT come from the germline V gene. J gave up 5 bases and V 4 bases, and 7 bases lay outside the gene matches. In DNA form, the CDR3 reads TGTGCCAGCAGTGCTAGCGGGGGGACGTTAAACAATGAGCAGTTCTTC. Translation: CASSASGGTLNNEQFF.

V is TRBV7-9 and J is TRBJ2-3; 9 positions match TRBD2. V lost 7 bases, J lost 3 bases, and 5 bases stayed unmatched. Germline CDR1 is SEHNR and CDR2 is FQNEAQ (reference sequence). This CDR3 is 14 amino acids long. CDR3 in DNA: TGTGCCAGCATTGGCGGGGGGGAAACAGATACGCAGTATTTT. Translating it yields CASIGGGETDTQYF.

The CDR3 here is CASVTGWGNTEAFF. The DNA of the CDR3 is TGCGCCAGCGTGACAGGGTGGGGGAACACTGAAGCTTTCTTT. V is TRBV4-1 and J is TRBJ1-1; 7 nucleotides match TRBD1. Germline V gives CDR1 MGHRA, CDR2 YSYEKL. The CDR3 loop spans 14 amino acids. J gave up 1 base and V 8 bases, and 7 bases lay outside the gene matches.

In DNA, the CDR3 is TGTGCCAGCAGTTACGAGAAGACAACCAATTCACCCCTCCACTTT. Translation gives CASSYEKTTNSPLHF. The chain uses TRBV6-6 and TRBJ1-6, with D hard to call. This CDR3 contains 15 residues. V was clipped by 2 bases and J by 7 bases, with 12 bases between them. Germline V gene sequence: CDR1 MNHNY, CDR2 SVGAGI (reference sequence).

This clone was seen only a few times. The gene calls are TRBV4-1 and TRBJ1-2; 10 bases fit TRBD1. The CDR3 contains 15 residues. Germline V gives CDR1 MGHRA, CDR2 YSYEKL. V shed 0 bases and J 7 bases; nucleotides not matched to a gene: 5. CDR3 loop: CASSQERDRGVGYTF. The CDR3 nucleotides read TGCGCCAGCAGCCAAGAGCGGGACAGGGGTGTTGGCTACACCTTC.

The chain has TRBV29-1 and TRBJ1-5, with TRBD1 as a possible D gene (5 bases). V lost 0 bases and J lost 0, with 12 bases in between. The CDR3 totals 16 residues. From germline, CDR1 is SQVTM and CDR2 ANQGSEA. CDR3 residues: CSVEDQQENSNQPQHF. CDR3 bases: TGCAGCGTTGAAGATCAACAGGAAAATAGCAATCAGCCCCAGCATTTT.